The present entry profiles one T cell receptor beta chain with its context. Its antigen is still unknown. The sample belongs to a study of cytomegalovirus exposure and HLA in healthy donors. Study at large: In a previous analysis, some 120 million unique TCR beta sequences were found from 150 million to 200 million T cells.

The CDR3 loop spans 16 amino acids. The V gene end was trimmed by 2 bases and the J gene end by 3 bases; junction bases not matched to a gene: 7. Germline V gene lookup returns CDR1 LNHDA and CDR2 SQIVND (reference sequence). Study conclusions and caveats: In a later analysis, a missense DCLRE1C variant was linked to TCR beta V- and J-gene trimming. A few chains tied to CMV proved CMV antigen-specific in vitro. In an earlier analysis, most TCR beta V segments were productive about 90% or about 30% of the time.

PCR primers comprised 60 Vbeta and 13 Jbeta primers. Data came from immunoSEQ multiplex PCR; TCRdb stores just in-frame clones and leaves some out. The repertoire holds 150,000 to 200,000 clones, roughly 85% seen once, with roughly 1.6% in the top ten. This sequence originates from a woman between 18 and 29 years old in good health and CMV-seronegative. The sequenced sample consisted of PBMCs. The chain has TRBV19 and TRBJ2-3; TRBD2 matches 8 bases. The CDR3 protein is CASSIKTSAFTDTQYF. CDR3 coding DNA: TGTGCCAGTAGTATAAAGACTAGCGCGTTTACAGATACGCAGTATTTT. The whole variable domain, filled in from reference TRBV19 and TRBJ2-3, reads DGGITQSPKYLFRKEGQNVTLSCEQNLNHDAMYWYRQDPGQGLRLIYYSQIVNDFQKGDIAEGYSVSREKKESFPLTVTSAQKNPTAFYLCASSIKTSAFTDTQYFGPGTRLTVL.